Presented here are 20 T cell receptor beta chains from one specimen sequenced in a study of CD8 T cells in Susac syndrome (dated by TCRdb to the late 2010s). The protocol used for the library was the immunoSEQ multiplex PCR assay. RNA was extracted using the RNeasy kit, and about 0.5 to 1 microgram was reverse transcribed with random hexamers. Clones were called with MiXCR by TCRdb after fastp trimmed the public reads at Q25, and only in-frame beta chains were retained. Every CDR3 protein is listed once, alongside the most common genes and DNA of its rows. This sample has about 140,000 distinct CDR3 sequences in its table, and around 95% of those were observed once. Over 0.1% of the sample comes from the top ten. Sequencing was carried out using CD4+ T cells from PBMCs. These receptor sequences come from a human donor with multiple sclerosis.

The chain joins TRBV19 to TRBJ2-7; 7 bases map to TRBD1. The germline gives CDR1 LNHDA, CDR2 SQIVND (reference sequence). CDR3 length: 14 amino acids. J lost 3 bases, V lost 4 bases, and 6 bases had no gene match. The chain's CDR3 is CASSRLGQLYEQYF. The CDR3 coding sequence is TGTGCCAGTAGTAGACTGGGACAGCTCTACGAGCAGTACTTC. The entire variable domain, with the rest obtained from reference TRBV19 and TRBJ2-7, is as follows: DGGITQSPKYLFRKEGQNVTLSCEQNLNHDAMYWYRQDPGQGLRLIYYSQIVNDFQKGDIAEGYSVSREKKESFPLTVTSAQKNPTAFYLCASSRLGQLYEQYFGPGTRLTVT.

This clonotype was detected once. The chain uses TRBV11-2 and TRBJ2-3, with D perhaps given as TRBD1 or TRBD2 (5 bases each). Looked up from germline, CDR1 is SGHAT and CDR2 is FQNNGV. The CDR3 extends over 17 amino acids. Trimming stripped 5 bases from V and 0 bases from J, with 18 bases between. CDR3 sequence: CASSRGVTGASTDTQYF. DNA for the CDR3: TGTGCCAGCAGCCGGGGAGTAACAGGTGCTAGCACAGATACGCAGTATTTT. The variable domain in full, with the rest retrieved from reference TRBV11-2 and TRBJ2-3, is EAGVAQSPRYKIIEKRQSVAFWCNPISGHATLYWYQQILGQGPKLLIQFQNNGVVDDSQLPKDRFSAERLKGVDSTLKIQPAKLEDSAVYLCASSRGVTGASTDTQYFGPGTRLTVL.

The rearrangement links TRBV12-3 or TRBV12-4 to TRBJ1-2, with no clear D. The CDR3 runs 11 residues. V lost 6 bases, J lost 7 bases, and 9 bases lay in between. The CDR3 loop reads CASSHTSGYTF. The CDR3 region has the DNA TGTGCCAGCAGCCACACAAGTGGCTACACCTTC.

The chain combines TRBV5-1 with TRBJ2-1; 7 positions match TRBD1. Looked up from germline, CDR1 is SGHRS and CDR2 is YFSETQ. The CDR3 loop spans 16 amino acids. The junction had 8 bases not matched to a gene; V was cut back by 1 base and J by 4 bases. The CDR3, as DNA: TGCGCCAGCAGCTTGCTTGAAGGGACAGCTTACAATGAGCAGTTCTTC. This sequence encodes CASSLLEGTAYNEQFF.

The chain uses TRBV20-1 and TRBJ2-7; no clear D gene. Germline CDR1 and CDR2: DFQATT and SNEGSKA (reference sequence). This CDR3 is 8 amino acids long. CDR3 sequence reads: CKVDEQYF. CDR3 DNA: TGCAAGGTCGACGAGCAGTACTTC.

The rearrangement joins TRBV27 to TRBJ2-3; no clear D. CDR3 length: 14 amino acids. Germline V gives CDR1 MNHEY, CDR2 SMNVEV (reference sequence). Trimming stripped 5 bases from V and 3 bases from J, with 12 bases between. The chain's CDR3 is CASSLTLNTDTQYF. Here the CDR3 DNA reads TGTGCCAGCAGTCTCACCCTGAATACAGATACGCAGTATTTT.

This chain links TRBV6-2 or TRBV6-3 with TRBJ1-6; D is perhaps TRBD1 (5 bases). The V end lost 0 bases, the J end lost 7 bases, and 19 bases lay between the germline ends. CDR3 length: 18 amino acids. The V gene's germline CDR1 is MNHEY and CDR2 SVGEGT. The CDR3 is CASSYSSKDQGINSPLHF. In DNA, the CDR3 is TGTGCCAGCAGTTACTCCAGCAAGGACCAGGGAATCAATTCACCCCTCCACTTT.

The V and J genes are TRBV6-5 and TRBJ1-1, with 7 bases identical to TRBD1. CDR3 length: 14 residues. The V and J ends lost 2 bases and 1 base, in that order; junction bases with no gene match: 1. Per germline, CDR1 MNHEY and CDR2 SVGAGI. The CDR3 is CASSYDRANTEAFF. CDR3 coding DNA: TGTGCCAGCAGTTACGACAGGGCGAACACTGAAGCTTTCTTT.

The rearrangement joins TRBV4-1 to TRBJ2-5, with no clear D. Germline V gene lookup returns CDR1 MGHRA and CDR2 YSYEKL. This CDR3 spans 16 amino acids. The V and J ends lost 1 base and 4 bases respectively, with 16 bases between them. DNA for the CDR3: TGCGCCAGCAGCCAAGTAAATATCGGTTTTGCAGAGACCCAGTACTTC. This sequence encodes CASSQVNIGFAETQYF.

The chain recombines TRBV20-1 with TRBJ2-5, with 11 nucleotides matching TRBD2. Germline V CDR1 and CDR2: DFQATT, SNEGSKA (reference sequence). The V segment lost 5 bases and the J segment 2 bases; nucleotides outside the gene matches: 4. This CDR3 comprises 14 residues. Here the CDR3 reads CSALGTSGQETQYF. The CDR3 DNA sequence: TGCAGTGCTTTAGGGACTAGCGGACAAGAGACCCAGTACTTC.

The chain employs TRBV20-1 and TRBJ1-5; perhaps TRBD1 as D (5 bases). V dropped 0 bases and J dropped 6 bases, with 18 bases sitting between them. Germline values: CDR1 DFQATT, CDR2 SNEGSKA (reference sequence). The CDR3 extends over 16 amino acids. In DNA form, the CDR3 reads TGCAGTGCTAGAGATCAGGCCGGGGGTTGGGGTCAGCCCCAGCATTTT. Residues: CSARDQAGGWGQPQHF.

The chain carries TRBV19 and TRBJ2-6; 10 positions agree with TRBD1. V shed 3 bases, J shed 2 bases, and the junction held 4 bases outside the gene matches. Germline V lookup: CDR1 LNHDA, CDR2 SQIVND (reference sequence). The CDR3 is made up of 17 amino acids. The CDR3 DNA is TGTGCCAGTAGTATCGGGACAGGGGTGGCTGGGGCCAACGTCCTGACTTTC. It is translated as CASSIGTGVAGANVLTF. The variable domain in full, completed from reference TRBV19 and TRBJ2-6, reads DGGITQSPKYLFRKEGQNVTLSCEQNLNHDAMYWYRQDPGQGLRLIYYSQIVNDFQKGDIAEGYSVSREKKESFPLTVTSAQKNPTAFYLCASSIGTGVAGANVLTFGAGSRLTVL.

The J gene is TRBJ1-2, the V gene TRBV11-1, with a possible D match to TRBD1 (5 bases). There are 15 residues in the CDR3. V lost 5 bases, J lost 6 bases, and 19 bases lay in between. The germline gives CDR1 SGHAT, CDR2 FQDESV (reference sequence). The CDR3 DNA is TGTGCCAGCAGCGCTCGGACCGGGACCCGTGATGGCTACACCTTC. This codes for CASSARTGTRDGYTF.

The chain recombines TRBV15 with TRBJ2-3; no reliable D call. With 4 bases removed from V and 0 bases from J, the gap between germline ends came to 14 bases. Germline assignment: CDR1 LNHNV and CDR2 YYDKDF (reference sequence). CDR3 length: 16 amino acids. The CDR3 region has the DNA TGTGCCACCAGCACAAACCCAATCCCGAGCACAGATACGCAGTATTTT. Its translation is CATSTNPIPSTDTQYF.

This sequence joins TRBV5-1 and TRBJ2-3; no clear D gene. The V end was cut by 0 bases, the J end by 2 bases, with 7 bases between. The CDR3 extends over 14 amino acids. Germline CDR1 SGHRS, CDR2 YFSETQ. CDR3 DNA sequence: TGCGCCAGCAGCTTGGTTCAGGACACAGATACGCAGTATTTT. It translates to CASSLVQDTDTQYF.

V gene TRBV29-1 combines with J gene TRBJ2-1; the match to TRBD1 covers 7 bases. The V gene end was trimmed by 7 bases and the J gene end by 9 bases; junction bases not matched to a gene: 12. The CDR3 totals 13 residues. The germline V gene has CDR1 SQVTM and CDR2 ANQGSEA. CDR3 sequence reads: CSAESQGISEQFF. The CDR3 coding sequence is TGCAGCGCCGAGTCACAGGGGATCAGTGAGCAGTTCTTC.

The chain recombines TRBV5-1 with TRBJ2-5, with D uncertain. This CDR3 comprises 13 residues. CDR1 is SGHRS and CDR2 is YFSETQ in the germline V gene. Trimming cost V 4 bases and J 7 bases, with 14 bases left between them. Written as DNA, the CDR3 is TGCGCCAGCAGCCTTTCCCAGGACGGGACCCAGTACTTC. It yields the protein CASSLSQDGTQYF.

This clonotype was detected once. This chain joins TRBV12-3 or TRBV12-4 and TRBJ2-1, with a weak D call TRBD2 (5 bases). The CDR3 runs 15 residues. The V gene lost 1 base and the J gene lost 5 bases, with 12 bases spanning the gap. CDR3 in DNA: TGTGCCAGCAGTTTAGGTTTCAGACTAAACAATGAGCAGTTCTTC. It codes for CASSLGFRLNNEQFF.

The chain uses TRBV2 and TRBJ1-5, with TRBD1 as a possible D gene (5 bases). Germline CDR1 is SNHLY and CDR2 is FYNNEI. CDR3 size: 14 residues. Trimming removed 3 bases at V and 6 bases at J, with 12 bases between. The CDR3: CASSEGQPSQPQHF. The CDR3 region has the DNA TGTGCCAGCAGTGAGGGGCAGCCCAGTCAGCCCCAGCATTTT.

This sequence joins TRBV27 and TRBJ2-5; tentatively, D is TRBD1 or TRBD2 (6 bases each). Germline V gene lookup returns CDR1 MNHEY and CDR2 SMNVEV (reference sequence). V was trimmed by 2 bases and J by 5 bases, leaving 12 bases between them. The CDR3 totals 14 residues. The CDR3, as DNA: TGTGCCAGCAGTTTAACCCGGAGGGGGGAGACCCAGTACTTC. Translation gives CASSLTRRGETQYF.